These 2 T cell receptor beta chains originate from one sample sequenced in a study of cytomegalovirus exposure and HLA in healthy donors. PCR involved 60 Vbeta and 13 Jbeta primers. TCRdb's table, derived via immunoSEQ multiplex PCR, lists solely in-frame clones and lacks some. The sample includes roughly 110,000 clones, about 70% of them seen just once. The sequenced sample consisted of PBMCs. These receptors were collected from a boy between 5 and 17 years old in good health and CMV-seronegative.

The chain uses TRBV4-2 and TRBJ2-7; 13 positions agree with TRBD2. CDR1 and CDR2 from the germline V gene are LGHNA and YNFKEQ. The CDR3 is 15 amino acids. V shed 3 bases, J shed 3 bases, and the junction held 2 bases outside the gene matches. Here the CDR3 DNA reads TGTGCCAGCAGCCAGGGACTAGCGGGAATCTACGAGCAGTACTTC. Translated: CASSQGLAGIYEQYF.

This chain joins TRBV29-1 and TRBJ1-1; no firm D call. V lost 2 bases and J lost 1, with 11 bases in between. Germline V lookup: CDR1 SQVTM, CDR2 ANQGSEA. The CDR3 totals 14 residues. The CDR3: CSVERRGWNTEAFF. CDR3 bases: TGCAGCGTTGAACGCCGGGGATGGAACACTGAAGCTTTCTTT.